What follows describes a single T cell receptor (beta chain). Profiled with immunoSEQ multiplex PCR; TCRdb holds only in-frame clones, not every one. The table has roughly 40,000 clones, approximately 90% seen once. The data belong to a study of T cell changes during pregnancy in multiple sclerosis. Trimming left V 7 bases short and J 2 bases short, with 20 bases between. Looked up from germline, CDR1 is WNHNN and CDR2 is SYGVQD (reference sequence). The CDR3 totals 16 residues. The material was CD4+ T cells from peripheral blood mononuclear cells, obtained before pregnancy. This TCR was sampled from a female donor with multiple sclerosis, enrolled in a pregnancy study. J is TRBJ1-1 and V is TRBV10-1; weak D call: TRBD1 (5 bases). This CDR3 reads CASTRQTRTYNTEAFF. For the CDR3, the DNA is TGCGCCAGCACCCGCCAGACTCGGACATACAACACTGAAGCTTTCTTT.